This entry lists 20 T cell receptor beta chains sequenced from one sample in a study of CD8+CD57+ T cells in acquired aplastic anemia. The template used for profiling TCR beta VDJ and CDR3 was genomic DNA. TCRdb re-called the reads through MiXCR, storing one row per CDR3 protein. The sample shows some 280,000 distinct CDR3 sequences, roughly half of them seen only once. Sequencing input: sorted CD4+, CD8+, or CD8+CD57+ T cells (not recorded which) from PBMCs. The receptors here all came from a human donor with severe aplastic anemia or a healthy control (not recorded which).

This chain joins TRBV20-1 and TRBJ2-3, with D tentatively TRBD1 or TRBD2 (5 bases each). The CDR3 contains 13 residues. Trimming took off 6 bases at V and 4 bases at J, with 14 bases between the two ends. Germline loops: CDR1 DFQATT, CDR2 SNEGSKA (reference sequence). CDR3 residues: CSASTGAPDTQYF. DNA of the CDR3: TGCAGTGCCAGTACCGGGGCTCCAGATACGCAGTATTTT.

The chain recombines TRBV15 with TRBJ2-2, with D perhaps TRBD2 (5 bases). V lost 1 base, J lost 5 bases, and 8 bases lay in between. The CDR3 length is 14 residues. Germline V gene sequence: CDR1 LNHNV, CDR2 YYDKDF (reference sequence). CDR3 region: CATSRARETGELFF. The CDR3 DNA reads TGTGCCACCAGCAGAGCGAGGGAAACCGGGGAGCTGTTTTTT.

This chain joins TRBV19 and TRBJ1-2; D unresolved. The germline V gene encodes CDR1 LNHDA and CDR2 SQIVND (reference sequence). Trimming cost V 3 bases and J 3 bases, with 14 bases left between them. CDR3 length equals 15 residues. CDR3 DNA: TGTGCCAGTAGTATCAGGAGTGGCTATGACTATGGCTACACCTTC. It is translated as CASSIRSGYDYGYTF. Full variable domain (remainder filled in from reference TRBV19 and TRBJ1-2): DGGITQSPKYLFRKEGQNVTLSCEQNLNHDAMYWYRQDPGQGLRLIYYSQIVNDFQKGDIAEGYSVSREKKESFPLTVTSAQKNPTAFYLCASSIRSGYDYGYTFGSGTRLTVV.

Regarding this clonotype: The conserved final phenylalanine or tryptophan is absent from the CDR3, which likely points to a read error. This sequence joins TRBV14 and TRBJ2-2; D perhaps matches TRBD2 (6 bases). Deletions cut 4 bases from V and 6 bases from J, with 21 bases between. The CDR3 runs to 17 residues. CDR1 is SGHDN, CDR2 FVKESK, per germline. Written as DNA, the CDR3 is TGTGCCAGCAGCCCGAGACGAGGGCGGGGATCGGCCGGGGAGCTGTTTTCT. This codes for CASSPRRGRGSAGELFS.

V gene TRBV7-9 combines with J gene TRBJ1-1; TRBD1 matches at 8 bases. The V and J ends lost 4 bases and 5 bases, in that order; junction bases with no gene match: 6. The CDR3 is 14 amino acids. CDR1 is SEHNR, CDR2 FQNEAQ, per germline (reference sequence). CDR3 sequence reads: CASSSRDRRTEAFF. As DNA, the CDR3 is TGTGCCAGCAGCTCCCGGGACAGGCGGACTGAAGCTTTCTTT. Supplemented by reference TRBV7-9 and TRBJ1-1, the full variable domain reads DTGVSQNPRHKITKRGQNVTFRCDPISEHNRLYWYRQTLGQGPEFLTYFQNEAQLEKSRLLSDRFSAERPKGSFSTLEIQRTEQGDSAMYLCASSSRDRRTEAFFGQGTRLTVV.

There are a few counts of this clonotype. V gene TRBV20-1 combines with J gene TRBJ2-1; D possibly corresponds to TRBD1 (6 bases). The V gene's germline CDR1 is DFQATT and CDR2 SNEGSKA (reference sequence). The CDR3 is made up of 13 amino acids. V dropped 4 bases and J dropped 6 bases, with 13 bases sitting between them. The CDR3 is CSAIRGSGNEQFF. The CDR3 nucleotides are TGCAGTGCTATCAGGGGCAGTGGCAATGAGCAGTTCTTC.

This CDR3 is CASSPPTYYEQYF. CDR3 nucleotide sequence: TGTGCCAGCAGCCCACCGACATACTACGAGCAGTACTTC. This chain links TRBV5-6 with TRBJ2-7; no clear D. The CDR3 covers 13 residues. Germline V gene lookup returns CDR1 SGHDT and CDR2 YYEEEE. Trimming stripped 4 bases from V and 3 bases from J, with 11 bases between.

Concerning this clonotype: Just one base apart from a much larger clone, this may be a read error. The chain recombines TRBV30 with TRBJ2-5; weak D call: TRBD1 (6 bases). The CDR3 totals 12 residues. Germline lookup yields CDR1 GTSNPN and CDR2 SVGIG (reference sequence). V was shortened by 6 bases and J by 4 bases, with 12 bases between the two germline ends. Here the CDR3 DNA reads TGTGCCTGTGCCGGACAGCCAGAGACCCAGTACTTC. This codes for CACAGQPETQYF.

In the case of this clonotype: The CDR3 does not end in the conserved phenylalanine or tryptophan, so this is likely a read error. CDR3 sequence: CASSWYSVNEQFL. The CDR3 DNA follows: TGTGCCAGCAGCTGGTATTCGGTCAATGAGCAGTTCCTC. The chain has TRBV7-6 and TRBJ2-1; D is uncertain. The germline CDR1 and CDR2 sequences are SGHVS and FNYEAQ. V was trimmed by 4 bases and J by 6 bases, leaving 10 bases between them. The CDR3 is 13 residues long.

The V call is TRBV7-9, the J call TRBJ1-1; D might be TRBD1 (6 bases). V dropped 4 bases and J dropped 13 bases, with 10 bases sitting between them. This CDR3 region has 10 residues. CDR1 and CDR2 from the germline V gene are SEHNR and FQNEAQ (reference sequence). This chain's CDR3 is CASSSEQGFF. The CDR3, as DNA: TGTGCCAGCAGCTCGGAACAGGGTTTCTTT. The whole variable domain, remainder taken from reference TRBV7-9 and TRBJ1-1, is DTGVSQNPRHKITKRGQNVTFRCDPISEHNRLYWYRQTLGQGPEFLTYFQNEAQLEKSRLLSDRFSAERPKGSFSTLEIQRTEQGDSAMYLCASSSEQGFFGQGTRLTVV.

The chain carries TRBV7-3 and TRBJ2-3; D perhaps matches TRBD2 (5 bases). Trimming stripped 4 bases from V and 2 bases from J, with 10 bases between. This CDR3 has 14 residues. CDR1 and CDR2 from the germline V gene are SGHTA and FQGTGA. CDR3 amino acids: CASSSAGTTDTQYF. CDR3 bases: TGTGCCAGCAGCTCTGCGGGTACCACAGATACGCAGTATTTT. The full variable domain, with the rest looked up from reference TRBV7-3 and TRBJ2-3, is GAGVSQTPSNKVTEKGKYVELRCDPISGHTALYWYRQSLGQGPEFLIYFQGTGAADDSGLPNDRFFAVRPEGSVSTLKIQRTERGDSAVYLCASSSAGTTDTQYFGPGTRLTVL.

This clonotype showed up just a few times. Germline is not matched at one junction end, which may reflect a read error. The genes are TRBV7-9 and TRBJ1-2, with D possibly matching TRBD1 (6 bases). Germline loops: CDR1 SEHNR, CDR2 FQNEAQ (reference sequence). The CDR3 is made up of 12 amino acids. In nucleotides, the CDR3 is TGTGCCAGCAGCCAAGGGAGATTTACAGGGAACTTC. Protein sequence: CASSQGRFTGNF.

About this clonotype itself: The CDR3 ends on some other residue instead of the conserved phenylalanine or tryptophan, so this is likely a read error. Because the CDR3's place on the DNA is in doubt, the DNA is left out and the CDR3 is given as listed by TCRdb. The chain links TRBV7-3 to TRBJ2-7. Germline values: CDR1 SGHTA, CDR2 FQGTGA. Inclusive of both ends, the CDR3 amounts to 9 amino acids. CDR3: CASSVRMNT.

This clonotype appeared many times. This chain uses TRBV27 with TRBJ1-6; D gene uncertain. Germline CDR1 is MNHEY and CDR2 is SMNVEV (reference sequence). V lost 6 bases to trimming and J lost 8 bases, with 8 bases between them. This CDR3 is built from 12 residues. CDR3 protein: CASSRRDSPLHF. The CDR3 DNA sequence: TGTGCCAGCAGCCGTAGGGATTCACCCCTCCACTTT.

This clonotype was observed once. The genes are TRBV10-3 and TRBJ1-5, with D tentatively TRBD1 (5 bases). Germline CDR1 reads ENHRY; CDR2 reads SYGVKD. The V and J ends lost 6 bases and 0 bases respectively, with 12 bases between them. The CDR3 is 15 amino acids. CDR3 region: CAISDGAYSNQPQHF. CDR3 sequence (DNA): TGTGCCATCAGCGACGGGGCTTATAGCAATCAGCCCCAGCATTTT.

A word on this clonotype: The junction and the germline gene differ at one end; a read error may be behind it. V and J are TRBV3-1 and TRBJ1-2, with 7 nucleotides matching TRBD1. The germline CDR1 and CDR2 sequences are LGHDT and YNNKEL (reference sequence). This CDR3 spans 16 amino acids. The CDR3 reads CASSQVFGQQGGGCTF. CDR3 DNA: TGTGCCAGCAGCCAAGTCTTCGGTCAACAGGGAGGGGGCTGCACCTTC. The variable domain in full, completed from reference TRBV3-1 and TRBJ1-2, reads DTAVSQTPKYLVTQMGNDKSIKCEQNLGHDTMYWYKQDSKKFLKIMFSYNNKELIINETVPNRFSPKSPDKAHLNLHINSLELGDSAVYFCASSQVFGQQGGGCTFGSGTRLTVV.

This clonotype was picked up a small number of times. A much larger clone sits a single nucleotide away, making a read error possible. In DNA, the CDR3 is TGTGCCAGCAGCGTAGATGAGGGGCATTATAGCGATCAGCCCCAGCATTTT. It codes for CASSVDEGHYSDQPQHF. The rearrangement links TRBV9 to TRBJ1-5; D perhaps matches TRBD1 (5 bases). This CDR3 is 17 amino acids long. Germline lookup yields CDR1 SGDLS and CDR2 YYNGEE.

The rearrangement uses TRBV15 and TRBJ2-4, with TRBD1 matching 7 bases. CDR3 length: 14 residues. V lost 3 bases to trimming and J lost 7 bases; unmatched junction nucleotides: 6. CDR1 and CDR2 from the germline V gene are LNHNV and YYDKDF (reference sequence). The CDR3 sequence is CATSSRQGGNIQYF. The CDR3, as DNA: TGTGCCACCAGCAGCCGACAGGGTGGCAACATTCAGTACTTC.

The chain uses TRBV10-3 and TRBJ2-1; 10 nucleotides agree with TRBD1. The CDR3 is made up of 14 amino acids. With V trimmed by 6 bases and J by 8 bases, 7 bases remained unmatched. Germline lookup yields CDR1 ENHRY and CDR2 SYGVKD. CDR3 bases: TGTGCCATCAGGCCGGGACAGGGGAGGGATGAGCAGTTCTTC. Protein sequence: CAIRPGQGRDEQFF.

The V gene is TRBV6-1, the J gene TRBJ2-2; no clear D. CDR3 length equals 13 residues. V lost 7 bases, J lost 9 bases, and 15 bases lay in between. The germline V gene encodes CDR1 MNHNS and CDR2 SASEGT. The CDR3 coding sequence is TGTGCCAGCATACCGGTCAGTCACCGGGAGCTGTTTTTT. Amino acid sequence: CASIPVSHRELFF.